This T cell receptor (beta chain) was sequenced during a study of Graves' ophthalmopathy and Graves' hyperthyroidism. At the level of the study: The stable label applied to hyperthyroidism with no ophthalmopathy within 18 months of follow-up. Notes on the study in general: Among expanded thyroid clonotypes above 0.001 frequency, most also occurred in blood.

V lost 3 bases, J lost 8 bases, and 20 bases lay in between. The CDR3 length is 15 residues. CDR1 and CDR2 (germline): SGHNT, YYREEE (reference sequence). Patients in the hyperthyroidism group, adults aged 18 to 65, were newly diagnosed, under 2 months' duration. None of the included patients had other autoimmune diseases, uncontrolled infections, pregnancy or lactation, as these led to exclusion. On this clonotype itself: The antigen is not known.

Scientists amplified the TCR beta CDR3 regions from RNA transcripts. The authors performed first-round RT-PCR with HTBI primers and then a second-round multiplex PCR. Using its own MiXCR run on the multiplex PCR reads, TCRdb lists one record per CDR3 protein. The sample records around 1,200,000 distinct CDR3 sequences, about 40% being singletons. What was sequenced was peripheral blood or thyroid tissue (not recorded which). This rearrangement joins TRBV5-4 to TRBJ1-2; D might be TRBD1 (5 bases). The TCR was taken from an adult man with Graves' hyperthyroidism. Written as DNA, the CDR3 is TGTGCCAGCAGCTCGCGAGGGGCGAACTGGAACGGCTACACCTTC. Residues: CASSSRGANWNGYTF.